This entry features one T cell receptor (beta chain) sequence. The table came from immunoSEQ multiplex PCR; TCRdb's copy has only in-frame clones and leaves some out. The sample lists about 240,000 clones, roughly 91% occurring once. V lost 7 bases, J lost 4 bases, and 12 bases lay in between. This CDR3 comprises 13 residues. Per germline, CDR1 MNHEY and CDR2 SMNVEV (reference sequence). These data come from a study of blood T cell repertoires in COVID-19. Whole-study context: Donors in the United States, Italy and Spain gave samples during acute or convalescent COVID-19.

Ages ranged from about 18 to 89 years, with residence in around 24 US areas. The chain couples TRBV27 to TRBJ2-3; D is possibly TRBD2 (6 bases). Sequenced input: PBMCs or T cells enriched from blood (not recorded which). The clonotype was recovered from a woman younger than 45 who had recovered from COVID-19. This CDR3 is CASNGGGSDTQYF. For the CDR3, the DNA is TGTGCCAGCAATGGTGGGGGGTCAGATACGCAGTATTTT.